This TCR beta chain was identified during a study of a mutant IDH1 vaccine in newly diagnosed glioma. Sequenced by immunoSEQ multiplex PCR; TCRdb stores in-frame clones only, minus some. Of approximately 61,000 clones in the sample, roughly 76% were seen once. This CDR3 has 15 residues. Germline loops: CDR1 SGHDT, CDR2 YYEEEE. V gave up 2 bases and J gave up 3 bases, with 13 bases separating them. The table lists this clone with a few counts. Its antigen is unidentified. Time point of the sample: week 35, safety follow-up. In the vaccine, a single dose held 300 ug of the mutant IDH1 20-mer peptide, along with topical imiquimod.

This specimen consisted of PBMCs, obtained from a glioma patient whose treatment included an IDH1 peptide vaccine. The receptor was derived from a man aged 40-50 years with glioma. The genes are TRBV5-6 and TRBJ2-3, with D possibly being TRBD2 (5 bases). The chain's CDR3 is CASSFREQLTDTQYF. CDR3 DNA sequence: TGTGCCAGCAGCTTCCGGGAACAGTTAACAGATACGCAGTATTTT.